A selection of T cell receptor beta chains follows, all from one sample in a study of blood T cell repertoires in COVID-19. Some clones are missing from TCRdb's copy, which holds only in-frame ones; the method was immunoSEQ multiplex PCR. The data contain roughly 300,000 clones, around 88% of them singletons. Sequences were obtained from peripheral blood. The receptors derive from a woman in her 50s with acute or convalescent COVID-19. Each CDR3 is given with its conserved first and last residue. The order of the fields is V gene, D gene, clone size, J gene, CDR3 protein, CDR3 DNA. The D gene is left open where the match is weak. A clone size is listed for some rows: how often the clone was seen (once, few, many), or a class if it is expanded.

v_call: TRBV28; d_call: TRBD2; clone_size: NA; j_call: TRBJ2-2; cdr3_aa: CASSLMLTSAISGELFF; cdr3_nt: TGTGCCAGCAGTTTAATGCTAACTAGCGCTATCTCCGGGGAGCTGTTTTTT
v_call: TRBV27; d_call: NA; clone_size: NA; j_call: TRBJ1-6; cdr3_aa: CASGASAAPLHF; cdr3_nt: TGTGCCAGCGGGGCCTCTGCGGCACCCCTCCACTTT
v_call: TRBV2; d_call: TRBD2; clone_size: NA; j_call: TRBJ2-1; cdr3_aa: CASSGGLAETRKFF; cdr3_nt: TGTGCCAGCAGTGGGGGACTAGCGGAGACCCGTAAGTTCTTC
v_call: TRBV7-9; d_call: NA; clone_size: NA; j_call: TRBJ2-2; cdr3_aa: CASSLRFTANTGELFF; cdr3_nt: TGTGCCAGCAGCTTACGGTTCACGGCGAACACCGGGGAGCTGTTTTTT
v_call: TRBV5-1; d_call: TRBD1; clone_size: few; j_call: TRBJ1-4; cdr3_aa: CASSFWDRANEKLFF; cdr3_nt: TGCGCCAGCAGCTTCTGGGACAGGGCTAATGAAAAACTGTTTTTT
v_call: TRBV2; d_call: TRBD1; clone_size: NA; j_call: TRBJ2-1; cdr3_aa: CASKGTVINEQFF; cdr3_nt: TGTGCCAGCAAAGGGACAGTGATCAATGAGCAGTTCTTC
v_call: TRBV6-1; d_call: TRBD2; clone_size: NA; j_call: TRBJ2-7; cdr3_aa: CASSEVAGRDEQYF; cdr3_nt: TGTGCCAGCAGTGAAGTGGCGGGGAGGGACGAGCAGTACTTC
v_call: TRBV28; d_call: NA; clone_size: NA; j_call: TRBJ2-4; cdr3_aa: CASSLYSAGRAKNIQYF; cdr3_nt: TGTGCCAGCAGTTTATACTCCGCAGGCAGGGCCAAAAACATTCAGTACTTC
v_call: TRBV7-9; d_call: TRBD2; clone_size: once; j_call: TRBJ2-1; cdr3_aa: CASTTSGTHNEQFF; cdr3_nt: TGTGCCAGCACGACTAGCGGGACACATAATGAGCAGTTCTTC
v_call: TRBV9; d_call: NA; clone_size: NA; j_call: TRBJ2-1; cdr3_aa: CASRRLGGSGNNEQFF; cdr3_nt: TGTGCCAGCAGGAGGTTGGGTGGGAGTGGTAACAATGAGCAGTTCTTC
v_call: TRBV4-3; d_call: NA; clone_size: NA; j_call: TRBJ2-2; cdr3_aa: CASSLIGTSNVGELFF; cdr3_nt: TGCGCCAGCAGCTTGATCGGGACATCTAACGTCGGGGAGCTGTTTTTT
v_call: TRBV11-3; d_call: NA; clone_size: NA; j_call: TRBJ2-3; cdr3_aa: CASSLDDSSTDTQYF; cdr3_nt: TGTGCCAGCAGCTTAGACGACAGTTCCACAGATACGCAGTATTTT
v_call: TRBV9; d_call: NA; clone_size: NA; j_call: TRBJ2-2; cdr3_aa: CASSVGGNTGELFF; cdr3_nt: TGTGCCAGCAGCGTAGGCGGGAACACCGGGGAGCTGTTTTTT
v_call: TRBV2; d_call: NA; clone_size: NA; j_call: TRBJ1-2; cdr3_aa: CASSEVGREGYGYTF; cdr3_nt: TGTGCCAGCAGTGAGGTGGGCAGGGAGGGCTATGGCTACACCTTT
v_call: TRBV3-1/TRBV3-2; d_call: NA; clone_size: once; j_call: TRBJ2-2; cdr3_aa: CASSHWSGETGELFF; cdr3_nt: TGTGCCAGCAGCCATTGGTCGGGAGAAACCGGGGAGCTGTTTTTT
v_call: TRBV19; d_call: TRBD1; clone_size: NA; j_call: TRBJ1-1; cdr3_aa: CASSITGDGTEAFF; cdr3_nt: TGTGCCAGTAGTATAACAGGGGACGGGACTGAAGCTTTCTTT
v_call: TRBV27; d_call: NA; clone_size: NA; j_call: TRBJ1-1; cdr3_aa: CASSFRVDRSYMNTEAFF; cdr3_nt: TGTGCCAGCAGTTTTAGGGTGGACAGAAGTTACATGAACACTGAAGCTTTCTTT
v_call: TRBV4-3; d_call: TRBD2; clone_size: NA; j_call: TRBJ2-7; cdr3_aa: CASSQGVAGGPYEQYF; cdr3_nt: TGCGCCAGCAGCCAAGGGGTAGCGGGAGGGCCCTACGAGCAGTACTTC
v_call: TRBV7-2; d_call: NA; clone_size: NA; j_call: TRBJ2-7; cdr3_aa: CASSYSGALPFEQYF; cdr3_nt: TGTGCCAGCAGTTACTCGGGAGCCCTCCCCTTTGAGCAGTACTTC
v_call: TRBV7-2; d_call: NA; clone_size: NA; j_call: TRBJ2-3; cdr3_aa: CASSFQGADTQYF; cdr3_nt: TGTGCCAGCAGCTTTCAGGGTGCGGATACGCAGTATTTT
v_call: TRBV18; d_call: TRBD2; clone_size: NA; j_call: TRBJ2-1; cdr3_aa: CASSPAGSGSDNYNEQFF; cdr3_nt: TGTGCCAGCTCACCCGCGGGCAGCGGGAGCGATAACTACAATGAGCAGTTCTTC
v_call: TRBV4-2; d_call: TRBD2; clone_size: NA; j_call: TRBJ2-7; cdr3_aa: CASSQERTSGGEQYF; cdr3_nt: TGTGCCAGCAGCCAAGAACGGACTAGCGGAGGCGAGCAGTACTTC
v_call: TRBV28; d_call: NA; clone_size: NA; j_call: TRBJ1-1; cdr3_aa: CASSLRFGLRTEAFF; cdr3_nt: TGTGCCAGCAGTTTAAGATTCGGGTTGAGGACTGAAGCTTTCTTT
v_call: TRBV3-1/TRBV3-2; d_call: NA; clone_size: NA; j_call: TRBJ2-7; cdr3_aa: CASSQVIARNEQYF; cdr3_nt: TGTGCCAGCAGCCAAGTGATCGCTAGAAACGAGCAGTACTTC
v_call: TRBV30; d_call: NA; clone_size: NA; j_call: TRBJ2-7; cdr3_aa: CALARQDKFLVQYF; cdr3_nt: TGTGCCCTGGCCCGACAGGATAAATTTTTAGTGCAGTACTTC
v_call: TRBV28; d_call: TRBD2; clone_size: NA; j_call: TRBJ2-3; cdr3_aa: CASISGGEGDTQYF; cdr3_nt: TGTGCCAGCATCTCGGGAGGAGAGGGAGATACGCAGTATTTT
v_call: TRBV6-5; d_call: NA; clone_size: NA; j_call: TRBJ1-4; cdr3_aa: CASKERDGEKLFF; cdr3_nt: TGTGCCAGCAAGGAACGGGATGGTGAAAAACTGTTTTTT
v_call: TRBV2; d_call: NA; clone_size: NA; j_call: TRBJ1-1; cdr3_aa: CASSEIRSEAFF; cdr3_nt: TGTGCCAGCAGTGAAATTCGTTCTGAAGCTTTCTTT
v_call: TRBV5-4; d_call: NA; clone_size: NA; j_call: TRBJ1-5; cdr3_aa: CASSSWTAGGNQPQHF; cdr3_nt: TGTGCCAGCAGCTCTTGGACAGCGGGAGGCAATCAGCCCCAGCATTTT
v_call: TRBV13; d_call: TRBD1; clone_size: NA; j_call: TRBJ2-1; cdr3_aa: CASSNPTGGYNEQFF; cdr3_nt: TGTGCCAGCAGCAACCCCACAGGGGGCTACAATGAGCAGTTCTTC
v_call: TRBV9; d_call: NA; clone_size: NA; j_call: TRBJ1-2; cdr3_aa: CASSVGWAGLLYGYTF; cdr3_nt: TGTGCCAGCAGCGTAGGGTGGGCTGGGTTGCTCTATGGCTACACCTTC
v_call: TRBV7-3; d_call: TRBD1; clone_size: NA; j_call: TRBJ2-3; cdr3_aa: CASSLTENRGDTQYF; cdr3_nt: TGTGCCAGCAGCTTAACGGAGAACAGGGGAGATACGCAGTATTTT
v_call: TRBV7-2; d_call: TRBD2; clone_size: NA; j_call: TRBJ2-7; cdr3_aa: CASSLNSGSSYEQYF; cdr3_nt: TGTGCCAGCAGCCTCAATAGCGGGAGCTCCTACGAGCAGTACTTC
v_call: TRBV12-3/TRBV12-4; d_call: TRBD1; clone_size: NA; j_call: TRBJ1-1; cdr3_aa: CASTQFRGAEAFF; cdr3_nt: TGTGCCAGCACTCAATTCAGGGGGGCTGAAGCTTTCTTT
v_call: TRBV29-1; d_call: NA; clone_size: NA; j_call: TRBJ1-6; cdr3_aa: CSEPYIWGRDSPLHF; cdr3_nt: TGCAGCGAACCCTATATTTGGGGGCGGGATTCACCCCTCCACTTT
v_call: TRBV6-6; d_call: NA; clone_size: NA; j_call: TRBJ1-1; cdr3_aa: CASRKGYLTEAFF; cdr3_nt: TGTGCCAGCAGGAAGGGGTATCTTACTGAAGCTTTCTTT
v_call: TRBV10-3; d_call: TRBD2; clone_size: NA; j_call: TRBJ2-2; cdr3_aa: CAISEGLAGTRTPELFF; cdr3_nt: TGTGCCATCAGTGAGGGACTAGCGGGAACACGAACTCCGGAGCTGTTTTTT
v_call: TRBV5-1; d_call: TRBD1; clone_size: NA; j_call: TRBJ1-3; cdr3_aa: CASSLFGDSGNTIYF; cdr3_nt: TGCGCCAGCAGCTTGTTTGGGGACAGTGGAAACACCATATATTTT
v_call: TRBV14; d_call: TRBD2; clone_size: once; j_call: TRBJ2-1; cdr3_aa: CASSRDYSYNEQFF; cdr3_nt: TGTGCCAGCAGCAGGGACTACTCCTACAATGAGCAGTTCTTC
v_call: TRBV2; d_call: NA; clone_size: NA; j_call: TRBJ1-5; cdr3_aa: CASRPTGMGQPQHF; cdr3_nt: TGTGCCAGCAGACCAACAGGGATGGGTCAGCCCCAGCATTTT
v_call: TRBV2; d_call: NA; clone_size: NA; j_call: TRBJ2-5; cdr3_aa: CAIRQVQTQYF; cdr3_nt: TGTGCCATCCGACAGGTACAGACCCAGTACTTC
v_call: TRBV11-2; d_call: NA; clone_size: few; j_call: TRBJ2-7; cdr3_aa: CASSLGVSSVAYEQYF; cdr3_nt: TGTGCCAGCAGCTTAGGGGTGTCTAGCGTCGCCTACGAGCAGTACTTC
v_call: TRBV29-1; d_call: TRBD2; clone_size: NA; j_call: TRBJ2-7; cdr3_aa: CSVELLAGSYEQYF; cdr3_nt: TGCAGCGTTGAGCTTCTAGCGGGATCCTACGAGCAGTACTTC